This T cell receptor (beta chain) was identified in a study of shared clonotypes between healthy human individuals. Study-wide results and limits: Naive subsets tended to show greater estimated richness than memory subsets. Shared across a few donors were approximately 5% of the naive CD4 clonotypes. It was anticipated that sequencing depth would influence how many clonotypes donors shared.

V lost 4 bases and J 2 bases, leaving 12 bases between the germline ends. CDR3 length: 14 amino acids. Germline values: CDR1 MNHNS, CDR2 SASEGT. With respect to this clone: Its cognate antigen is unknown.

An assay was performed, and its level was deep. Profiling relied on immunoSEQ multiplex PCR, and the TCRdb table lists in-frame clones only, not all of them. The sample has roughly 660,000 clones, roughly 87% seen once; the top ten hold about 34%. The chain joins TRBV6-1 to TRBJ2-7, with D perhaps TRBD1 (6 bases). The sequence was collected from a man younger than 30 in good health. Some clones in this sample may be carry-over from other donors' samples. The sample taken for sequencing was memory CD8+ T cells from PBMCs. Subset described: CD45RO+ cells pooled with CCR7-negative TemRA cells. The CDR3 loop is CASSVLRGTYEQYF. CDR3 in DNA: TGTGCCAGCAGTGTATTGAGGGGGACCTACGAGCAGTACTTC.